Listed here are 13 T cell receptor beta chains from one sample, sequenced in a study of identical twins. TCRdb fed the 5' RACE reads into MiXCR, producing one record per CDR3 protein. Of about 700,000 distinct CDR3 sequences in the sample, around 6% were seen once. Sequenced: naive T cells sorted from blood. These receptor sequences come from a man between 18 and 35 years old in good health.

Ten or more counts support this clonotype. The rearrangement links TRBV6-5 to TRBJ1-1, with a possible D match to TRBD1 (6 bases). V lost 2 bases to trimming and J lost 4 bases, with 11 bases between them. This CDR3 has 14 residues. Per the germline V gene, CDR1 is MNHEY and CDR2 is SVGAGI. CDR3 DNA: TGTGCCAGCAGTTACACAGGGTCGGGCACTGAAGCTTTCTTT. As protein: CASSYTGSGTEAFF.

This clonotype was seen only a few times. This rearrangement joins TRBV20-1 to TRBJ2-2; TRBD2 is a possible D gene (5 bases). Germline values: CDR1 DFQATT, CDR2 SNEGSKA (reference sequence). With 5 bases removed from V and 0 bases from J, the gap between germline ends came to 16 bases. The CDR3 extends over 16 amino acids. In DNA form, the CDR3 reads TGCAGTGCTTACGCCCCGAGGGCACCGAACACCGGGGAGCTGTTTTTT. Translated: CSAYAPRAPNTGELFF.

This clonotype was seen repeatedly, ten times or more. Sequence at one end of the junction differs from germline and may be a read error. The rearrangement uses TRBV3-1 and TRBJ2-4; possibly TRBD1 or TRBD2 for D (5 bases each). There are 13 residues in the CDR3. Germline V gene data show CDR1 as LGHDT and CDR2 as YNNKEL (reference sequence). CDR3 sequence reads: CASSLQPGPQADF. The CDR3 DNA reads TGTGCCAGCAGCTTGCAACCGGGACCCCAGGCGGACTTC.

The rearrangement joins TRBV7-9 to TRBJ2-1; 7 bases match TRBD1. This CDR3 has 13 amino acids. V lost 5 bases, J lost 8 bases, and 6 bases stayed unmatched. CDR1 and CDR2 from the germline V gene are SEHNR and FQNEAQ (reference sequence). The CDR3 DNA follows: TGTGCCAGCAGCGAACAGGGGTGGGATGAGCAGTTCTTC. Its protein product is CASSEQGWDEQFF.

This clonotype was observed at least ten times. The CDR3 region has the DNA TGCAGTGCTACGACGAGCGGCTCCTACAATGAGCAGTTCTTC. As protein: CSATTSGSYNEQFF. This chain links TRBV20-1 with TRBJ2-1, with D possibly TRBD2 on 5 matching bases. In germline, CDR1 is DFQATT, CDR2 SNEGSKA (reference sequence). The CDR3 is made up of 14 amino acids. V was pared by 4 bases and J by 0 bases, with 10 bases between.

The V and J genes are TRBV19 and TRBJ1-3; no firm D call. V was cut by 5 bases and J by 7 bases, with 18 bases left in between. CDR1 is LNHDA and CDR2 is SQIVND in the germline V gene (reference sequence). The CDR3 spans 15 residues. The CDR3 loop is CASSLSWSERNTIYF. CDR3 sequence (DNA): TGTGCCAGTAGTCTCTCGTGGAGCGAGCGGAACACCATATATTTT.

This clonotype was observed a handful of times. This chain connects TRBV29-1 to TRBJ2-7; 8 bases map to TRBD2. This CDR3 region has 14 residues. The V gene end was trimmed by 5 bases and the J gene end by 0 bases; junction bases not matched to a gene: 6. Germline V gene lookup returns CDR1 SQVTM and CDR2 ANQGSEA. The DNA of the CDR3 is TGCAGCGTTCAACTAGCGGAGAGCTCCTACGAGCAGTACTTC. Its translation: CSVQLAESSYEQYF.

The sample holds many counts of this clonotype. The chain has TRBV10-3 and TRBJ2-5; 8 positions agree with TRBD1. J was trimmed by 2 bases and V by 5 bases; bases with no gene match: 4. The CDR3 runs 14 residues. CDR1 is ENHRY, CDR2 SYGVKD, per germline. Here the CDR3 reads CAISTGTGQETQYF. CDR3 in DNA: TGTGCCATCAGTACCGGGACAGGTCAAGAGACCCAGTACTTC.

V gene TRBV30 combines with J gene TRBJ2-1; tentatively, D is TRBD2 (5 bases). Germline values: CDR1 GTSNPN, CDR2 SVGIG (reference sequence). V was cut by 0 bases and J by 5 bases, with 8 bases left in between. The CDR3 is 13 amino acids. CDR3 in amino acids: CAWSVLVHNEQFF. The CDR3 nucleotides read TGTGCCTGGAGTGTACTAGTTCACAATGAGCAGTTCTTC.

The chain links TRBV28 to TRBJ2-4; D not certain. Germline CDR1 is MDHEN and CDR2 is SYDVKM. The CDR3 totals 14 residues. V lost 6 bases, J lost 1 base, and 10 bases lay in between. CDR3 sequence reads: CASRHTPAKNIQYF. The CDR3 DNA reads TGTGCCAGCAGACATACCCCGGCCAAAAACATTCAGTACTTC.

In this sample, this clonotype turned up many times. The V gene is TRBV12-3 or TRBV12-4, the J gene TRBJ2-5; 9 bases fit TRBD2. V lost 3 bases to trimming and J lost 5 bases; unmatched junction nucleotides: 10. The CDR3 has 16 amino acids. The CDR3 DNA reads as TGTGCCAGCAGTTTGGCCACCCTAGCGGGGAGGGAGACCCAGTACTTC. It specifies CASSLATLAGRETQYF.

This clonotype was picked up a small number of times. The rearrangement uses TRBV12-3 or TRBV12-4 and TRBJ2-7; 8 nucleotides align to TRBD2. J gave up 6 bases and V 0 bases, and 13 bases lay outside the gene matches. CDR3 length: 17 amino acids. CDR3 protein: CASSLAGVLAGHAEQYF. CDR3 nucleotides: TGTGCCAGCAGTTTAGCGGGTGTCTTAGCGGGACACGCCGAGCAGTACTTC.

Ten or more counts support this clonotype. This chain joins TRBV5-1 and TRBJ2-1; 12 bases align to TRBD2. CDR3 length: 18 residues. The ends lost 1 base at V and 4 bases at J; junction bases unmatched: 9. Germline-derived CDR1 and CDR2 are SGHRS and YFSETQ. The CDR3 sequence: CASSLIQTSGSPYNEQFF. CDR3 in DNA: TGCGCCAGCAGCTTGATTCAGACTAGCGGGAGCCCTTACAATGAGCAGTTCTTC.